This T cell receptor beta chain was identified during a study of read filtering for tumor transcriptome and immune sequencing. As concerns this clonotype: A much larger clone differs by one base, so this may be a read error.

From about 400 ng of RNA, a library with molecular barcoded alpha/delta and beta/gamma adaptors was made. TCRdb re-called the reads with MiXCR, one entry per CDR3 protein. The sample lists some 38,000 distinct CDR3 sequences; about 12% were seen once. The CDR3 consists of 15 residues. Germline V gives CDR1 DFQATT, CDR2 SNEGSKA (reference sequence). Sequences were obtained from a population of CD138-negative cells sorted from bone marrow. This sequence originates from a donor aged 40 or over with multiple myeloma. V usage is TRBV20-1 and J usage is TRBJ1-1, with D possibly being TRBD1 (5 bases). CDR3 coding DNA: TGCAGTGCCAAAGGCAGGGTGCTCGTGAACACTGTAGCTTTCTTT. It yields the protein CSAKGRVLVNTVAFF.